The sequence of this T cell receptor beta chain was determined in a study of blood T cell repertoires in COVID-19. Trimming cost V 6 bases and J 1 base, with 13 bases left between them. The CDR3 is 15 residues long. CDR1 is MNHEY and CDR2 is SVGAGI in the germline V gene. Authors' methods: From reference gene primer amplification, estimates of nucleated cell counts were derived. The protocol was immunoSEQ multiplex PCR, while the TCRdb copy is restricted to in-frame clones and leaves out a portion. That table supplies the V and J calls and clone size; D and trimming were determined from the DNA. Here the sample spans over 250,000 clones, roughly 80% being singletons. This clone has a handful of counts.

The sample comprised peripheral blood. The TCR sequence derives from a human donor with COVID-19, enrolled during active disease. The donor label of this sample is uncertain. The genes are TRBV6-5 and TRBJ1-5; a possible D gene is TRBD1 (5 bases). CDR3 amino acids: CASRPTWTSNQPQHF. The CDR3 DNA sequence: TGTGCCAGCAGGCCTACATGGACAAGCAATCAGCCCCAGCATTTT.